This T cell receptor (beta chain) was captured by sequencing in a study of CD8+CD57+ T cells in acquired aplastic anemia. As for the study in general: Quantities of DNA derived from sorted CD4+ and CD8+ cells averaged approximately 3.5 ug.

Regarding the study as a whole: Patients shared approximately 30 CD8+ CDR3 sequences with controls.

Genomic DNA served as template for TCR beta VDJ and CDR3 profiling. TCRdb recomputed calls from the reads with MiXCR, one row per CDR3 protein. Of about 400,000 distinct CDR3 sequences listed, around 68% are singletons. Losses at the gene ends were 5 bases for V and 5 bases for J; bases not matched to a gene: 6. This CDR3 spans 15 amino acids. This clonotype occurred many times. The antigen remains undetermined. Sequencing was done on a sample of sorted CD4+, CD8+, or CD8+CD57+ T cells (not recorded which) from PBMCs. The rearrangement joins TRBV12-3 or TRBV12-4 to TRBJ2-3, with 11 bases aligning to TRBD2. The clonotype originates from a human donor in good health, serving as a control. The CDR3 loop reads CASSLSGGAKDTQYF. As DNA, the CDR3 is TGTGCCAGCAGTCTTAGCGGGGGGGCCAAAGATACGCAGTATTTT.